The sequence of this T cell receptor (beta chain) was determined in a study of blood T cell repertoires in COVID-19. CDR1 KGHSH and CDR2 LQKENI come from the germline V gene. This CDR3 contains 17 residues. Losses at the gene ends were 0 bases for V and 0 bases for J; bases not matched to a gene: 6. Original methodology: Researchers report that nucleated cell counts were estimated from reference gene primer amplification. The table came from immunoSEQ multiplex PCR; TCRdb's copy has only in-frame clones and leaves some out. V, J and clone size are those of that table, while D and trimming were read from the DNA. Of around 310,000 clones listed, 70% to 90% are singletons. Recovered status in Cohort 3 required two negative PCRs, clearance, or symptom resolution.

Specimen: PBMCs or T cells enriched from blood (not recorded which). The rearrangement uses TRBV18 and TRBJ2-7; 9 positions agree with TRBD2. The sequence derives from a woman aged 40 to 50 who had recovered from COVID-19. The CDR3 protein is CASSPPTSGPSSYEQYF. Written as DNA, the CDR3 is TGTGCCAGCTCACCACCGACTAGCGGACCCAGCTCCTACGAGCAGTACTTC.